One and the same sample provided the 6 T cell receptor beta chains below, sequenced in a study of blood T cell repertoires in COVID-19. Clones were sequenced by immunoSEQ multiplex PCR, and TCRdb holds only the in-frame ones, with some missing. The sample consists of hundreds of thousands of clones, around 88% of them appearing once. Sample: PBMCs or T cells enriched from blood (not recorded which). These receptor sequences come from a woman in her 40s with acute COVID-19.

The chain carries TRBV2 and TRBJ2-1; 13 bases agree with TRBD2. The ends lost 8 bases at V and 5 bases at J; junction bases unmatched: 3. The CDR3 is made up of 14 amino acids. In germline, CDR1 is SNHLY, CDR2 FYNNEI. In DNA, the CDR3 is TGTGCCAGCTTTGGACTAGCGGGAGACAATGAGCAGTTCTTC. This gives the protein CASFGLAGDNEQFF.

The rearrangement joins TRBV6-6 to TRBJ1-2, with D perhaps matching TRBD1 (5 bases). Germline CDR1 MNHNY, CDR2 SVGAGI (reference sequence). V lost 7 bases to trimming and J lost 1 base, with 13 bases between them. The CDR3 extends over 14 amino acids. The CDR3 coding sequence is TGTGCCAGCATCCTCAGGACACATAACTATGGCTACACCTTC. Protein: CASILRTHNYGYTF.

The V gene is TRBV19, the J gene TRBJ1-1; 10 bases agree with TRBD1. Germline values: CDR1 LNHDA, CDR2 SQIVND (reference sequence). The V gene end was trimmed by 6 bases and the J gene end by 5 bases; junction bases not matched to a gene: 9. The CDR3 is 15 residues long. Written as DNA, the CDR3 is TGTGCCAGTAGCTGGAGGGGACAGGGGCGGACTGAAGCTTTCTTT. Amino acid sequence: CASSWRGQGRTEAFF.

A word on this clone: Within the sample, other DNA sequences also encode this same CDR3. The V gene is TRBV5-4, the J gene TRBJ1-1; tentatively, D is TRBD1 (5 bases). The CDR3 extends over 13 amino acids. Per the germline V gene, CDR1 is SGHNT and CDR2 is YYREEE (reference sequence). The V gene lost 1 base and the J gene lost 2 bases, with 6 bases spanning the gap. CDR3 region: CASSLTGNTEAFF. The DNA of the CDR3 is TGTGCCAGCAGCTTGACAGGCAACACTGAAGCTTTCTTT.

This clone was seen only once. J is TRBJ2-7 and V is TRBV10-2, with 10 bases lining up with TRBD2. V was pared by 2 bases and J by 4 bases, with 5 bases of the junction left unmatched. Per germline, CDR1 WSHSY and CDR2 SAAADI. This CDR3 spans 15 amino acids. The CDR3: CASSEGASGSYEQYF. The CDR3, as DNA: TGCGCCAGCAGTGAGGGGGCTAGCGGGAGTTACGAGCAGTACTTC.

The chain couples TRBV7-2 to TRBJ1-5; D unresolved. Deletions cut 1 base from V and 5 bases from J, with 12 bases between. Germline CDR1 SGHTA, CDR2 FQGNSA. CDR3 length: 15 amino acids. The CDR3: CASSLDTAGYQPQHF. The CDR3 DNA reads as TGTGCCAGCAGCTTAGATACGGCGGGATATCAGCCCCAGCATTTT.